This is a list of T cell receptor beta chains from one sample in a study of tumor-infiltrating lymphocytes in primary liver carcinoma. MiXCR was run by TCRdb on the multiplex PCR reads, yielding one entry per CDR3 protein. Of roughly 50,000 distinct CDR3 sequences listed, roughly 77% were seen once; the top ten hold around 23%. The sample taken for sequencing was liver tumor tissue from sampling region 2. The receptors were gathered from a man aged 35 to 55 with primary liver carcinoma and hepatitis B virus infection. Both conserved end residues are part of each CDR3. A D gene is named only where the DNA matches it firmly.

d_call: .; v_call: TRBV5-1; cdr3_aa: CAGHGWEAGELFF
d_call: .; v_call: TRBV11-2; cdr3_aa: CASSFRYSTDMQYF
d_call: TRBD2; v_call: TRBV12-3/TRBV12-4; cdr3_aa: CVSRAIAGGGETQYF
d_call: .; v_call: TRBV30; cdr3_aa: CARSVMGRPNQPQHF
d_call: .; v_call: TRBV11-2; cdr3_aa: CASSSDFLGIQYF
d_call: .; v_call: TRBV4-2; cdr3_aa: CTSSQDSDNRTQFF
d_call: .; v_call: TRBV6-1; cdr3_aa: CASSSELPRHF
d_call: .; v_call: TRBV7-3; cdr3_aa: CASSPPGTGELFF
d_call: TRBD1; v_call: TRBV7-3; cdr3_aa: CASSSQGVSYNEQFF
d_call: .; v_call: TRBV11-2; cdr3_aa: CASILDGNYGYTF
d_call: .; v_call: TRBV6-5; cdr3_aa: CASSYAGQGINYGYTF
d_call: .; v_call: TRBV6-5; cdr3_aa: CASSYPVDGTGELFF
d_call: .; v_call: TRBV11-2; cdr3_aa: CANSLGAANTGELFF
d_call: .; v_call: TRBV11-2; cdr3_aa: CASSLEGNYGYIF
d_call: TRBD1; v_call: TRBV5-5; cdr3_aa: CVSSLAARTGGIYDEYF
d_call: .; v_call: TRBV12-3/TRBV12-4; cdr3_aa: CASRQQGLAFF
d_call: .; v_call: TRBV11-2; cdr3_aa: CASSLRALSGFQDTQYF
d_call: TRBD2; v_call: TRBV11-1; cdr3_aa: CASRGLAGEVDNEQFF
d_call: .; v_call: TRBV12-3/TRBV12-4; cdr3_aa: CASKLIGSGEKLFF
d_call: .; v_call: TRBV6-1; cdr3_aa: CASNESREEQYF
d_call: .; v_call: TRBV4-1; cdr3_aa: CASSLYGQGHEQHF
d_call: .; v_call: TRBV4-1; cdr3_aa: CACGPRGGGSYEQYF
d_call: TRBD1; v_call: TRBV6-6; cdr3_aa: CVSRLTSLPGQYNSPLHF
d_call: .; v_call: TRBV28; cdr3_aa: CASRVSTGLDEQYF
d_call: .; v_call: TRBV6-5; cdr3_aa: CASRGSGLEPQHF
d_call: .; v_call: TRBV9; cdr3_aa: CASSVEKFANTGELFF
d_call: .; v_call: TRBV28; cdr3_aa: CASSLTRRTGELFF
d_call: .; v_call: TRBV9; cdr3_aa: CASSSRSGSAEQYF
d_call: .; v_call: TRBV6-1; cdr3_aa: CTSSPPTEQFF
d_call: TRBD1; v_call: TRBV7-8; cdr3_aa: CANSRDRAVEQYF
d_call: .; v_call: TRBV6-5; cdr3_aa: CAISPRPTGMNTEAFF
d_call: TRBD2; v_call: TRBV29-1; cdr3_aa: CSAGASGRSSEQFF
d_call: .; v_call: TRBV6-6; cdr3_aa: CASSFSTDEQYF
d_call: .; v_call: TRBV7-9; cdr3_aa: CASSPTNRDYEQYF
d_call: TRBD1; v_call: TRBV5-6; cdr3_aa: CAKTRTGQPYEQYF
d_call: TRBD2; v_call: TRBV9; cdr3_aa: CVSGGSQDNTGELFF
d_call: .; v_call: TRBV11-3; cdr3_aa: CASSFQTASNQLQHF
d_call: .; v_call: TRBV21-1; cdr3_aa: CASIIAAPGTGRLMQETQYF
d_call: TRBD2; v_call: TRBV6-5; cdr3_aa: CASNLAGDTSDTQYF
d_call: TRBD2; v_call: TRBV6-5; cdr3_aa: CASPNPASGTPSTDTQYF
d_call: .; v_call: TRBV12-3/TRBV12-4; cdr3_aa: CASILNSGGTDMQYF
d_call: TRBD1; v_call: TRBV6-5; cdr3_aa: CSSRTGGCDEKLFF
d_call: .; v_call: TRBV12-3/TRBV12-4; cdr3_aa: CASSLSQGNYGYTF
d_call: TRBD2; v_call: TRBV14; cdr3_aa: CASSAVAGPYNEQFF
d_call: .; v_call: TRBV6-5; cdr3_aa: CASCLALSSDTQYF
d_call: .; v_call: TRBV11-2; cdr3_aa: CASSYSSTCVRGDGFF
d_call: .; v_call: TRBV11-2; cdr3_aa: CVSTPLEAAHYEQYF
d_call: .; v_call: TRBV4-2; cdr3_aa: CASSQGQGFGEKLFF
d_call: TRBD2; v_call: TRBV30; cdr3_aa: CAWSGPTSGITGTQYF
d_call: .; v_call: TRBV6-6; cdr3_aa: CASSYLLQPTYEQYF
d_call: .; v_call: TRBV11-2; cdr3_aa: CASSIDFLETQCF
d_call: .; v_call: TRBV28; cdr3_aa: CASSLGGEGNSPLHF
d_call: TRBD2; v_call: TRBV4-1; cdr3_aa: CASIQDGGTSGINEQYF